The clone carrying this T cell receptor (beta chain) was seen more than once but under ten times. Its matching antigen is unknown. This CDR3 has 15 amino acids. The V and J ends lost 5 bases and 2 bases respectively, with 13 bases between them. Germline values: CDR1 SGHTA, CDR2 FQGNSA. MiXCR, run by TCRdb on the RT-PCR reads, gives a single entry per CDR3 protein. The table includes about 620,000 distinct CDR3 sequences, roughly 10% detected once. These data belong to a study of response to subunit inactivated influenza vaccine. Whole-study findings and limits: Authors suggested each seasonal influenza vaccination recruits few new T cells.

The receptor's source is a man aged 45-60 years who received an inactivated influenza vaccine. The chain joins TRBV7-2 to TRBJ1-5, with D maybe TRBD1 (5 bases). The sample consisted of PBMCs from blood, taken on the day of vaccination. The CDR3 spells CASSGDYSRNQPQHF. As DNA, the CDR3 is TGTGCCAGCAGCGGGGACTATTCTCGCAATCAGCCCCAGCATTTT. The full variable domain, rest sourced from reference TRBV7-2 and TRBJ1-5, is GAGVSQSPSNKVTEKGKDVELRCDPISGHTALYWYRQSLGQGLEFLIYFQGNSAPDKSGLPSDRFSAERTGGSVSTLTIQRTQQEDSAVYLCASSGDYSRNQPQHFGDGTRLSIL.